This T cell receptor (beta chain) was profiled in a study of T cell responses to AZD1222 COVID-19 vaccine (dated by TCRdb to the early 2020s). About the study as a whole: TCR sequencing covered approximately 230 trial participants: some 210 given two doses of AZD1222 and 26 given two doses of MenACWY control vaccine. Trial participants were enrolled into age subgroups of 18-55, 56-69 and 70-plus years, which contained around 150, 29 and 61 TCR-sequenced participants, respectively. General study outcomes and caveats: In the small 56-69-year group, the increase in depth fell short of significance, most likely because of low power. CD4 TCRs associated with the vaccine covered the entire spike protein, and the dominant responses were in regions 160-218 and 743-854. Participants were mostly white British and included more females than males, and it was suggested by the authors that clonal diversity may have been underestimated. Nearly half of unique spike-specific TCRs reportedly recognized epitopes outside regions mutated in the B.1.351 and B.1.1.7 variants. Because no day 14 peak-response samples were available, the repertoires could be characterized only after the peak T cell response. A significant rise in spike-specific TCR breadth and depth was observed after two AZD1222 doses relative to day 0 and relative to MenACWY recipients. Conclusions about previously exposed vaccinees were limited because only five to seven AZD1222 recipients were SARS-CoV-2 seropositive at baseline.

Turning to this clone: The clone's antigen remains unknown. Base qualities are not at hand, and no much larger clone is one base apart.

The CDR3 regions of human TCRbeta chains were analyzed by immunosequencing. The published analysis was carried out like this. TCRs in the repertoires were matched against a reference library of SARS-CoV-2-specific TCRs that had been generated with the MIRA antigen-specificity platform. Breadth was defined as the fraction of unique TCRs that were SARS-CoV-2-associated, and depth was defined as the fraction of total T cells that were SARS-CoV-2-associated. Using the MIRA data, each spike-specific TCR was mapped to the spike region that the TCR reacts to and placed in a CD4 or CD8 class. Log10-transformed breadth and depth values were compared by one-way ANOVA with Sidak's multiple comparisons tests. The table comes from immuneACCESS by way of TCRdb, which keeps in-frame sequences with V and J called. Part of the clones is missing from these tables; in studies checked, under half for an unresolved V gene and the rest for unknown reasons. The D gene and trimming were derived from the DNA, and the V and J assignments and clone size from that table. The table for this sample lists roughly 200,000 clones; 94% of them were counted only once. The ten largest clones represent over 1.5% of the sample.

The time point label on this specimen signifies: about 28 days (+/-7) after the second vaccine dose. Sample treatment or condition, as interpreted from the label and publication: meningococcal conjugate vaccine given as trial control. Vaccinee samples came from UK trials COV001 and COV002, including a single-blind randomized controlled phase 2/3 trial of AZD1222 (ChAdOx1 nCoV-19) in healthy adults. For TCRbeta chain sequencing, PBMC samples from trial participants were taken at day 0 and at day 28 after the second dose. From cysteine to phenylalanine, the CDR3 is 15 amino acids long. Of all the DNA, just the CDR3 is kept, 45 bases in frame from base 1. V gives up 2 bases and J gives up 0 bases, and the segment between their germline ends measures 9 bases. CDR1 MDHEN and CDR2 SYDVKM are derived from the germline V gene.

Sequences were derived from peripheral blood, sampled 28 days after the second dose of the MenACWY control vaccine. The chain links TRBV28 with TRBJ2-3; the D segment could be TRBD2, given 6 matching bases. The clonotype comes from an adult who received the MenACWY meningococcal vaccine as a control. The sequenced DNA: TGTGCCAGCAGTTTACTGGGGACTAGCACAGATACGCAGTATTTT. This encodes CASSLLGTSTDTQYF.